The source of this T cell receptor beta chain is a study of CD8 T cells in ankylosing spondylitis. Study outcomes and limitations: Several of the motif variants were reported before in synovial fluid and blood from reactive arthritis. Disease-linked clones, CD8+, were relatively rare in peripheral blood. Matched synovial fluid from ankylosing spondylitis patients was reported to be enriched for disease-linked clones. Among TCR beta sequences, a motif of 7 to 9 highly homologous variants appeared characteristic of ankylosing spondylitis blood.

This clonotype was recorded many times. No antigen is known for it. Deletions cut 4 bases from V and 6 bases from J, with 17 bases between. CDR3 length: 15 amino acids. From germline, CDR1 is SGHRS and CDR2 YFSETQ. A quantitative 5'-RACE method, one with molecular barcodes, was used to make TCR beta libraries. TCRdb used MiXCR to reprocess the 5' RACE reads, holding one entry per CDR3 protein. Here the sample spans about 800,000 distinct CDR3 sequences, around 11% being singletons. The clonotype originates from a male donor with ankylosing spondylitis. V usage is TRBV5-1 and J usage is TRBJ1-5; D possibly corresponds to TRBD1 (5 bases). Sequencing was done on a sample of blood, either unsorted or a sorted T cell fraction (not recorded which). The CDR3 is CASSPEGTVGQPQHF. Written as DNA, the CDR3 is TGCGCCAGCAGCCCGGAGGGGACGGTCGGTCAGCCCCAGCATTTT.